There are a few counts of the clone carrying this TCR beta chain. Its antigen is as yet unknown. Germline CDR1 reads PRHDT; CDR2 reads FYEKMQ (reference sequence). The CDR3 covers 20 residues. Between the trimmed V and J ends, which lost 4 bases and 2 bases, there was a span of 27 bases. The protocol attached unique molecular identifiers to individual cDNA molecules. TCRdb re-analysed the 5' RACE reads in MiXCR, keeping a single row per CDR3 protein. The sample has tens of thousands of distinct CDR3 sequences, over 9% seen once. This entry comes from a study of early T cells in non-severe SARS-CoV-2 infection. For the study at large: The authors sequenced bulk RNA from unsorted whole blood, leaving chains unpaired. Study results and caveats: VDJdb-based annotation leaned toward anti-spike CD8 responses and missed private and CD4 specificities.

This chain links TRBV13 with TRBJ2-1; TRBD1 is a possible D gene (6 bases). This receptor was obtained from an adult who was a healthcare worker with PCR-confirmed SARS-CoV-2 infection or an uninfected control (not recorded which). Sample: whole blood. The CDR3, as DNA: TGTGCCAGCAGCTCTAAAGATCGGACAGAAGAGATTTATACCTACAATGAGCAGTTCTTC. Translating gives CASSSKDRTEEIYTYNEQFF.